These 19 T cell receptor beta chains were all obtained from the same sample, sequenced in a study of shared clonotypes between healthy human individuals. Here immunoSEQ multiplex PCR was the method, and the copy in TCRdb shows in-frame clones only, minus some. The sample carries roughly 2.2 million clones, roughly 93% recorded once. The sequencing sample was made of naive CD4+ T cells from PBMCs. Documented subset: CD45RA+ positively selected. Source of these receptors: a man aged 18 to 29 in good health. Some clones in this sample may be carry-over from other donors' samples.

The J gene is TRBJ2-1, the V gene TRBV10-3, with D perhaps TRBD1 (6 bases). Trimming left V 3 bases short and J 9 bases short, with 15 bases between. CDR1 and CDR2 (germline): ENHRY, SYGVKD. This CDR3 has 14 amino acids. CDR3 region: CAISEDRMMTEQFF. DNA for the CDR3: TGTGCCATCAGTGAAGACAGGATGATGACTGAGCAGTTCTTC.

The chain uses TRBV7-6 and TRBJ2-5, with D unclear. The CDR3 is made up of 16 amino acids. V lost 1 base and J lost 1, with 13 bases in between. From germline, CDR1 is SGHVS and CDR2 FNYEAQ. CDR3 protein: CASSLVSVRIQETQYF. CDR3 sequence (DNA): TGTGCCAGCAGCTTAGTATCGGTGCGAATCCAAGAGACCCAGTACTTC.

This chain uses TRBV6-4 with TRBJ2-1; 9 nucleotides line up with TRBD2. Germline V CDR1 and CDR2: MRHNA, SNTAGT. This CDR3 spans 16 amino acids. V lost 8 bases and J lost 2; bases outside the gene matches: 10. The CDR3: CASLRAREGAYNEQFF. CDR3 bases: TGTGCCAGCCTCAGGGCGCGGGAGGGCGCCTACAATGAGCAGTTCTTC.

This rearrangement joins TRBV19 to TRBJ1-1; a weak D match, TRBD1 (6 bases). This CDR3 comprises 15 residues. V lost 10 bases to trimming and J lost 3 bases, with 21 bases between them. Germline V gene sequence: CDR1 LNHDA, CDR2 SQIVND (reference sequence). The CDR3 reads CATRRGRRRDTEAFF. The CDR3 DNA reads TGTGCCACCCGGCGGGGGCGGCGAAGGGACACTGAAGCTTTCTTT.

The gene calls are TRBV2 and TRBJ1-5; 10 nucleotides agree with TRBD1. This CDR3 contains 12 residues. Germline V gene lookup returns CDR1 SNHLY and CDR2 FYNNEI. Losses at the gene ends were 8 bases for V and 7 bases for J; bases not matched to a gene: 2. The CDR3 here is CASGTGEQPQHF. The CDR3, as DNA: TGTGCCAGCGGGACAGGGGAACAGCCCCAGCATTTT.

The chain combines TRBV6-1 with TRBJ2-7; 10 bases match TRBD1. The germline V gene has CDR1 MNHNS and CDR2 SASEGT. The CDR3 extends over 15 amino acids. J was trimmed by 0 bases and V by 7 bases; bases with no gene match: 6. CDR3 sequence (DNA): TGTGCCAGCATGACCGGGACAGGGGTCTCCTACGAGCAGTACTTC. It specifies CASMTGTGVSYEQYF.

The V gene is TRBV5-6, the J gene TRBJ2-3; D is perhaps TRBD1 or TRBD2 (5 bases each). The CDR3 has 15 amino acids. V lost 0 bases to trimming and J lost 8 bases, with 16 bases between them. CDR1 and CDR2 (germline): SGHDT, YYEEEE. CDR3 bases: TGTGCCAGCAGCTTGGGGGGACCCTCCCGGGTTACGCAGTATTTT. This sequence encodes CASSLGGPSRVTQYF.

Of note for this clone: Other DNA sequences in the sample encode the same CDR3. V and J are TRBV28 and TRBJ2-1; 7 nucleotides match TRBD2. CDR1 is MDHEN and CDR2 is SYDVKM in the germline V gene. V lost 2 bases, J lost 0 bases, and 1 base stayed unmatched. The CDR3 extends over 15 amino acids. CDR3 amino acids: CASSLGGSSYNEQFF. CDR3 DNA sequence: TGTGCCAGCAGTTTAGGCGGGAGCTCCTACAATGAGCAGTTCTTC.

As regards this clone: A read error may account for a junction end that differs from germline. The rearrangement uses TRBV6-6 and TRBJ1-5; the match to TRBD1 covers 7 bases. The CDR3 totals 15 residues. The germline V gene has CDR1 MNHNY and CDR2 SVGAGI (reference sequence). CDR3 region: CASSYIQGFDQHQHF. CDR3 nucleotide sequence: TGTGCCAGCAGTTACATACAGGGGTTTGATCAGCACCAGCATTTT.

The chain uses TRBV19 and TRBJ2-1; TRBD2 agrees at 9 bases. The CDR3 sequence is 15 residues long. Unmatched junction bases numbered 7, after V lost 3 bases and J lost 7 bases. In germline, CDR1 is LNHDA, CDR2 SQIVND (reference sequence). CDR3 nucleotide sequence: TGTGCCAGTAGTATTATAGCGGGAGAGAGGAATGAGCAGTTCTTC. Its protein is CASSIIAGERNEQFF.

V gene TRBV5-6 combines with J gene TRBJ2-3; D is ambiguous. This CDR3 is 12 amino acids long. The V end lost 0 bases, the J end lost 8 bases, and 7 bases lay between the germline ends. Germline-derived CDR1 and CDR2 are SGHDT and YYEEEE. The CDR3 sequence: CASSLEVGTQYF. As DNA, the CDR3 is TGTGCCAGCAGCTTGGAGGTGGGTACGCAGTATTTT. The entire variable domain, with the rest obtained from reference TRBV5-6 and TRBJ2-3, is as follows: DAGVTQSPTHLIKTRGQQVTLRCSPKSGHDTVSWYQQALGQGPQFIFQYYEEEERQRGNFPDRFSGHQFPNYSSELNVNALLLGDSALYLCASSLEVGTQYFGPGTRLTVL.

CDR3 region: CASSLVTQGVDEQYF. The CDR3 DNA sequence: TGTGCCAGCAGCTTGGTCACACAGGGAGTCGACGAGCAGTACTTC. The chain carries TRBV5-5 and TRBJ2-7, with TRBD1 as a possible D gene (6 bases). Trimming removed 0 bases from V and 5 bases from J, with 15 bases in between. CDR1 and CDR2 from the germline V gene are SGHKS and YYEKEE (reference sequence). The CDR3 contains 15 residues.

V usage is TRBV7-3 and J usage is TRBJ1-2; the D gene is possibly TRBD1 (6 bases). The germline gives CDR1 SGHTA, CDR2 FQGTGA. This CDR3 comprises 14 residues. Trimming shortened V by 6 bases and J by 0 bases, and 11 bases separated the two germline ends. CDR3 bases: TGTGCCAGCAGTCTCGACAGGACTAACTATGGCTACACCTTC. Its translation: CASSLDRTNYGYTF. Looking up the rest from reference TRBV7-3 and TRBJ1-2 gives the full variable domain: GAGVSQTPSNKVTEKGKYVELRCDPISGHTALYWYRQSLGQGPEFLIYFQGTGAADDSGLPNDRFFAVRPEGSVSTLKIQRTERGDSAVYLCASSLDRTNYGYTFGSGTRLTVV.

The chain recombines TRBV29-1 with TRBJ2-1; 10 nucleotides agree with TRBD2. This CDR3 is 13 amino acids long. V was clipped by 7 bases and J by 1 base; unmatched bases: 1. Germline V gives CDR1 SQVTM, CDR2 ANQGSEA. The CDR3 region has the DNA TGCAGCGGGACTAGCGGATCCTACAATGAGCAGTTCTTC. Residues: CSGTSGSYNEQFF.

Here the CDR3 reads CASTLWQLFNEQFF. In DNA form, the CDR3 reads TGTGCCAGCACCCTTTGGCAGCTTTTCAATGAGCAGTTCTTC. This rearrangement joins TRBV7-9 to TRBJ2-1; D ambiguous. The CDR3 runs to 14 residues. CDR1 SEHNR and CDR2 FQNEAQ come from the germline V gene (reference sequence). Trimming cost V 7 bases and J 6 bases, with 16 bases left between them.

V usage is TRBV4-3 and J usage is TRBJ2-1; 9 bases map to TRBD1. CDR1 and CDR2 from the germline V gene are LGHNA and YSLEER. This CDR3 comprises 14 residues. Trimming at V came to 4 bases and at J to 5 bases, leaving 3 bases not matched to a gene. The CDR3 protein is CASSPRTGDNEQFF. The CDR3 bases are TGCGCCAGCAGCCCAAGGACAGGGGACAATGAGCAGTTCTTC.

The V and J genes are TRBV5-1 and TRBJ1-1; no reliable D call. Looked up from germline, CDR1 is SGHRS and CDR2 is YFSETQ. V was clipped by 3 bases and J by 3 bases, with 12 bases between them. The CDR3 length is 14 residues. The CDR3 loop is CASSWGDPDTEAFF. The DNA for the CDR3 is TGCGCCAGCAGCTGGGGTGACCCTGACACTGAAGCTTTCTTT.

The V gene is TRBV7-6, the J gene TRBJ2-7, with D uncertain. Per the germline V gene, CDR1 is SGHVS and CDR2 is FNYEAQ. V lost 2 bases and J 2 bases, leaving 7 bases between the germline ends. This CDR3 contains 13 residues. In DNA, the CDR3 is TGTGCCAGCAGCTTAAGTCAGGCCTACGAGCAGTACTTC. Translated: CASSLSQAYEQYF.

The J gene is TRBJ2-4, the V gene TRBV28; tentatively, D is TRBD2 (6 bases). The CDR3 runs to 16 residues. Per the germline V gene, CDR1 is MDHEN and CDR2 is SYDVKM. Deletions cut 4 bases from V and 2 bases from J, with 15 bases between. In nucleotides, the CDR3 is TGTGCCAGCAGTTCCGGGGGAGTTGGGACCAAAAACATTCAGTACTTC. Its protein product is CASSSGGVGTKNIQYF.